These 6 T cell receptor beta chains share one sample of origin, sequenced in a study of blood T cell repertoires in COVID-19. Sequencing used immunoSEQ multiplex PCR; TCRdb keeps in-frame clones, though not all of them. Of 130,000 to 150,000 clones in the sample, roughly 86% were seen once. Sequencing was done on a sample of peripheral blood. These receptor sequences come from a woman in her forties or fifties with acute or convalescent COVID-19.

This chain joins TRBV12-3 or TRBV12-4 and TRBJ2-7, with 7 bases aligning to TRBD1. V shed 2 bases and J 9 bases; nucleotides not matched to a gene: 4. This CDR3 contains 12 residues. The chain's CDR3 is CASSLRGQGQYF. DNA of the CDR3: TGTGCCAGCAGTTTAAGGGGGCAAGGGCAGTACTTC.

The rearrangement joins TRBV13 to TRBJ1-5; D might be TRBD1 (6 bases). The CDR3 runs 15 residues. V gave up 7 bases and J gave up 1 base, with 14 bases separating them. Looked up from germline, CDR1 is PRHDT and CDR2 is FYEKMQ (reference sequence). The CDR3 spells CASTRGGRSNQPQHF. CDR3 in DNA: TGTGCCAGCACCAGGGGAGGGAGAAGCAATCAGCCCCAGCATTTT.

This clone occurred once. The V gene is TRBV14, the J gene TRBJ1-2; D is perhaps TRBD1 (5 bases). Germline V gene sequence: CDR1 SGHDN, CDR2 FVKESK. The CDR3 extends over 14 amino acids. Trimming stripped 0 bases from V and 6 bases from J, with 11 bases between. DNA of the CDR3: TGTGCCAGCAGCCAAGAGGGGGGGACCAATGGCTACACCTTC. This sequence encodes CASSQEGGTNGYTF.

This chain's CDR3 is CASSLNRGPNGYTF. CDR3 sequence (DNA): TGTGCCAGCAGCTTAAACAGGGGGCCCAATGGCTACACCTTC. The chain has TRBV7-2 and TRBJ1-2, with TRBD1 matching over 9 bases. The V gene's germline CDR1 is SGHTA and CDR2 FQGNSA. The CDR3 has 14 residues. V trimming: 2 bases; J trimming: 6 bases; junction bases outside the gene matches: 4.

The chain employs TRBV13 and TRBJ2-1; TRBD2 is a possible D gene (5 bases). Trimming left V 1 base short and J 10 bases short, with 11 bases between. The CDR3 consists of 13 residues. Per germline, CDR1 PRHDT and CDR2 FYEKMQ (reference sequence). In DNA form, the CDR3 reads TGTGCCAGCAGCTTAGCCGGAGGTGGAGAGCAGTTCTTC. It is translated as CASSLAGGGEQFF.

The rearrangement uses TRBV6-1 and TRBJ2-7, with unresolved D. Trimming shortened V by 3 bases and J by 0 bases, and 12 bases separated the two germline ends. Germline V lookup: CDR1 MNHNS, CDR2 SASEGT. CDR3 length: 15 residues. The CDR3 spells CASSDLLAGSYEQYF. CDR3 coding DNA: TGTGCCAGCAGTGATCTACTTGCTGGCTCCTACGAGCAGTACTTC.